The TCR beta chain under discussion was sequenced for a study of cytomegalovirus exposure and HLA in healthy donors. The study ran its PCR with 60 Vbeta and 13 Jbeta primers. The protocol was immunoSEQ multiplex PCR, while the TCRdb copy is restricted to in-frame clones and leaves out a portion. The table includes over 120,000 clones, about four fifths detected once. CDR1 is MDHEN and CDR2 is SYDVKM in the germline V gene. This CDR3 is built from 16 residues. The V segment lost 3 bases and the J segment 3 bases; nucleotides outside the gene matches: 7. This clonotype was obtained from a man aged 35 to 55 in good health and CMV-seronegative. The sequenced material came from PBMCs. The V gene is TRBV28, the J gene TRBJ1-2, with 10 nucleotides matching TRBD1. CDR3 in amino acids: CASSFPDRGQDYGYTF. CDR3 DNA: TGTGCCAGCAGTTTCCCCGACAGGGGGCAGGACTATGGCTACACCTTC.